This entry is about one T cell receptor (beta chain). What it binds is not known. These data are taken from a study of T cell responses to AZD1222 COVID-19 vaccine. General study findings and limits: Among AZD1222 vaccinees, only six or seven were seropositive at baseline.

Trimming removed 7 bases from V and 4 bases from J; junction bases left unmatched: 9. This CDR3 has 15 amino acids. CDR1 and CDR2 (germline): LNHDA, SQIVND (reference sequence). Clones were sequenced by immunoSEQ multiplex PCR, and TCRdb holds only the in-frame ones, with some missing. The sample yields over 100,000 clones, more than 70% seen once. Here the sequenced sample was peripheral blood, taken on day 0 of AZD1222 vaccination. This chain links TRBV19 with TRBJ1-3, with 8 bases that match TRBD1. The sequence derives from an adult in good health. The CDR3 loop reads CASTPGQDIGNTIYF. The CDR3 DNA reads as TGTGCCAGTACCCCGGGACAGGACATCGGAAACACCATATATTTT.